This T cell receptor (beta chain) was sequenced during a study of cytomegalovirus exposure and HLA in healthy donors. Points from the study as a whole: There were some public TCRs occurring in many donors, but most TCR sequences were rare. Later, TCR association rates were found to vary by HLA locus, highest for DRB1 and lowest for HLA-C. Sequencing probably produced one cluster of sequence variants that were highly shared.

Each of the donors was a healthy bone marrow donor. PCR primers comprised 60 Vbeta and 13 Jbeta primers. TCRdb keeps only in-frame clones here, not all; method: immunoSEQ multiplex PCR. The data contain 100,000 or so clones, less than 80% of them singletons. V shed 2 bases and J shed 4 bases, with 6 bases lying between them. The germline V gene encodes CDR1 GTSNPN and CDR2 SVGIG (reference sequence). The CDR3 runs 12 residues. This clone turned up a few times. Its antigen is unidentified. The V gene is TRBV30, the J gene TRBJ1-5; possible D gene TRBD1, 6 bases. The source is a woman aged 40 to 50 in good health and CMV-seronegative. Specimen: PBMCs. The CDR3, as DNA: TGTGCCTGGAGTCAGGGGAATCAGCCCCAGCATTTT. Amino acid sequence: CAWSQGNQPQHF.